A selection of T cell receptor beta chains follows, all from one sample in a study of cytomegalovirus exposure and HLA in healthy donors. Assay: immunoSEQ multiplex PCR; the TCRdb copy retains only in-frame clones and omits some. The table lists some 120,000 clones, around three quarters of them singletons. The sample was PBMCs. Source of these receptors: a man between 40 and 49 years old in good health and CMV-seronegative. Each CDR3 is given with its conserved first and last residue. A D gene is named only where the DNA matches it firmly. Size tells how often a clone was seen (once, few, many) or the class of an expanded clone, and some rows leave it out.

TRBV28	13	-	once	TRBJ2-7	CASQTGIFYEQYF	TGTGCCAGCCAAACAGGGATATTCTACGAGCAGTACTTC
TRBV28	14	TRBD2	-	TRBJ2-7	CASSLTSYGVEQYF	TGTGCCAGCAGTTTGACTAGCTATGGGGTCGAGCAGTACTTC
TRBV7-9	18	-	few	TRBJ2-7	CSSSLSQGVADTSYEQYF	TGTTCCAGCAGCCTCTCTCAGGGCGTAGCGGACACTTCCTACGAGCAGTACTTC
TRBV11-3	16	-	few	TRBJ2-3	CASSLGAREGADTQYF	TGTGCCAGCAGCTTAGGGGCCAGGGAAGGCGCAGATACGCAGTATTTT
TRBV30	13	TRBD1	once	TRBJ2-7	CAWSVPGTGDQYF	TGTGCCTGGAGTGTACCCGGGACAGGGGATCAGTACTTC
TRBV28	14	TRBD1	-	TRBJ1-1	CASSQDRENTEAFF	TGTGCCAGCAGTCAGGACAGGGAGAACACTGAAGCTTTCTTT
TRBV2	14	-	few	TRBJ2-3	CASRGGGGVDTQYF	TGTGCCAGCAGAGGGGGGGGTGGGGTAGATACGCAGTATTTT
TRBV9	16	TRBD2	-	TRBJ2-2	CASSAAGGLSTGELFF	TGTGCCAGCAGCGCCGCGGGGGGGCTGAGCACCGGGGAGCTGTTTTTT
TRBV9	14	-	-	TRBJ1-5	CASSPDLVGQPQHF	TGTGCCAGCAGCCCCGACTTAGTTGGTCAGCCCCAGCATTTT
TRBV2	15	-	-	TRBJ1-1	CASKEYQAHRTEAFF	TGTGCCAGCAAAGAATATCAGGCGCATCGAACTGAAGCTTTCTTT
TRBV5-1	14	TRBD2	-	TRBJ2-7	CASSRGDDSYEQYF	TGCGCCAGCAGCCGGGGGGACGACTCCTACGAGCAGTACTTC
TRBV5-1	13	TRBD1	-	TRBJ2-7	CASSLDRGSEQYF	TGCGCCAGCAGCTTGGACAGGGGCAGCGAGCAGTACTTC
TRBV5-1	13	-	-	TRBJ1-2	CASSLFREYGYTF	TGCGCCAGCAGCTTGTTCAGGGAATACGGCTACACCTTC
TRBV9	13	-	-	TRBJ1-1	CASSVVEGTEAFF	TGTGCCAGCAGCGTAGTGGAGGGCACTGAAGCTTTCTTT